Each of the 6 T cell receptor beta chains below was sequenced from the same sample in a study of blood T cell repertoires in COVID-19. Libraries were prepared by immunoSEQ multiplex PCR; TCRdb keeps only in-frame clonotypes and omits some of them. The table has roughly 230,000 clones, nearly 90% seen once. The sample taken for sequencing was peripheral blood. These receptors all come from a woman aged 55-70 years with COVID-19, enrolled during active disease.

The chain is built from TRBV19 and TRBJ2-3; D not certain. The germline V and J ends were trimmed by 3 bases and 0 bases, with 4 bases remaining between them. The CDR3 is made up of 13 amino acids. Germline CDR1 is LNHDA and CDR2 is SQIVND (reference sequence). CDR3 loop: CASSMGSTDTQYF. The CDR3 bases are TGTGCCAGTAGTATGGGCAGCACAGATACGCAGTATTTT.

This CDR3 is CASSLTGAEKLFF. The CDR3 DNA follows: TGTGCCAGCAGTTTAACAGGGGCTGAAAAACTGTTTTTT. The V call is TRBV12-3 or TRBV12-4, the J call TRBJ1-4, with 7 bases that match TRBD1. This CDR3 is built from 13 residues. J was trimmed by 7 bases and V by 2 bases; bases with no gene match: 1.

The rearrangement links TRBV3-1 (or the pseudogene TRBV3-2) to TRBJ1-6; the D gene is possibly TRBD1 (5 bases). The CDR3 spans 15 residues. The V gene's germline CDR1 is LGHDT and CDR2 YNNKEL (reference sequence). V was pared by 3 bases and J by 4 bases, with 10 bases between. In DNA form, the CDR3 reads TGTGCCAGCAGCCAGACAGTCTCTTATAATTCACCCCTCCACTTT. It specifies CASSQTVSYNSPLHF.

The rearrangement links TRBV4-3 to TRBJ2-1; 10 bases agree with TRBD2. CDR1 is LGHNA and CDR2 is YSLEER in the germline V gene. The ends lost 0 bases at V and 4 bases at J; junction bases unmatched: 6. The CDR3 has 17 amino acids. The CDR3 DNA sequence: TGCGCCAGCAGCCAAGATAGTAAGCGGGGGGGTTACAATGAGCAGTTCTTC. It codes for CASSQDSKRGGYNEQFF.

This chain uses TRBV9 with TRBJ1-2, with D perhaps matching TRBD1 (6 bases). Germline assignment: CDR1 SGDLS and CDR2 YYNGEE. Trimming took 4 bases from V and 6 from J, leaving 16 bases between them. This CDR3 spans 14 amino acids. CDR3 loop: CASSRPPGADGYTF. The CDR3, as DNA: TGTGCCAGCAGCCGCCCGCCAGGGGCGGATGGCTACACCTTC.

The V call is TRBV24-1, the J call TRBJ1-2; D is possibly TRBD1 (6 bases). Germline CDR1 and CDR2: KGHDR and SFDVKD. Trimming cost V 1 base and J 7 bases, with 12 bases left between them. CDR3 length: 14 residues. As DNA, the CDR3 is TGTGCCACCAGTGATTTTGGCAGGGGAAGTGGCTACACCTTC. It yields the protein CATSDFGRGSGYTF.